These T cell receptor beta chains were read from a single sample in a study of blood T cell repertoires in COVID-19. Produced via immunoSEQ multiplex PCR; TCRdb's table is partial and in-frame only. The sample has a few hundred thousand clones, 88% seen once. The material sequenced was PBMCs or T cells enriched from blood (not recorded which). Receptors originate from a woman aged 25 to 45 who had been exposed to COVID-19. Both conserved end residues are part of each CDR3. A D gene is named only where the DNA matches it firmly. Clone size appears in some rows only: once, few, many, or a class for an expanded clone.

v_call	clone_size	d_call	j_call	cdr3_aa	cdr3_nt
TRBV2	-	-	TRBJ1-2	CASSQDILGHGYTF	TGTGCCAGCAGTCAGGACATCCTGGGGCATGGCTACACCTTC
TRBV28	-	-	TRBJ2-1	CATWRGEQFF	TGTGCCACCTGGCGCGGTGAGCAGTTCTTC
TRBV7-2	-	TRBD2	TRBJ2-7	CASSLAGGSASYEQYF	TGTGCCAGCAGCCTAGCGGGAGGGTCCGCTTCCTACGAGCAGTACTTC
TRBV6-1	-	TRBD1	TRBJ2-5	CASSETGAQETQYF	TGTGCCAGCAGTGAAACAGGGGCACAAGAGACCCAGTACTTC
TRBV5-8	-	-	TRBJ1-2	CASSPWDTGINYGYTF	TGTGCCAGCAGCCCTTGGGACACCGGGATTAACTATGGCTACACCTTC
TRBV11-3	few	-	TRBJ2-6	CASSLDSSGANVLTF	TGTGCCAGCAGCTTAGACAGCTCTGGGGCCAACGTCCTGACTTTC
TRBV5-1	-	-	TRBJ2-1	CASSLGPSRSELSSYNEQFF	TGCGCCAGCAGCTTGGGACCTAGCAGGTCCGAACTAAGCTCCTACAATGAGCAGTTCTTC
TRBV5-1	-	TRBD1	TRBJ1-2	CASSRQGGGDYGYTF	TGCGCCAGCAGCCGACAGGGGGGAGGTGATTATGGCTACACCTTC
TRBV19	-	TRBD2	TRBJ2-1	CASTTGHTGLAGFNEQFF	TGTGCCAGTACTACAGGCCATACGGGACTAGCGGGATTCAATGAGCAGTTCTTC
TRBV3-1/TRBV3-2	-	-	TRBJ2-4	CASSQDFSADIQYF	TGTGCCAGCAGCCAAGATTTCTCCGCGGACATTCAGTACTTC
TRBV5-1	-	TRBD1	TRBJ2-3	CASSLELSRGLTDTQYF	TGCGCCAGCAGCTTGGAACTAAGCAGGGGGCTCACAGATACGCAGTATTTT
TRBV18	-	TRBD2	TRBJ2-3	CASSPKSGRPGRDTQYF	TGTGCCAGCTCACCGAAGAGCGGGAGACCTGGTAGAGATACGCAGTATTTT
TRBV19	-	-	TRBJ1-1	CASSISRVGYTEAFF	TGTGCCAGTAGTATAAGCAGGGTAGGGTACACTGAAGCTTTCTTT
TRBV7-8	-	TRBD1	TRBJ2-7	CASSLGGQGGTSEQYF	TGTGCCAGCAGCTTAGGGGGACAGGGTGGGACGAGCGAGCAGTACTTC
TRBV19	-	-	TRBJ1-2	CATFGSPSRAGLHGYTF	TGTGCCACTTTTGGCTCCCCCTCCAGGGCGGGGTTGCATGGCTACACCTTC
TRBV11-3	-	TRBD1	TRBJ2-3	CASSLGQGATDTQYF	TGTGCCAGCAGCTTAGGACAGGGGGCAACAGATACGCAGTATTTT
TRBV18	-	TRBD1	TRBJ2-7	CASSPPRGPYEQYF	TGTGCCAGCTCACCACCGAGGGGGCCCTACGAGCAGTACTTC
TRBV11-3	once	TRBD1	TRBJ1-5	CASSYGQGSNQPQHF	TGTGCCAGCAGCTACGGACAGGGAAGCAATCAGCCCCAGCATTTT
TRBV10-3	-	TRBD2	TRBJ2-1	CAIRASGRNSYNEQFF	TGTGCCATCAGGGCTAGCGGGAGGAACTCCTACAATGAGCAGTTCTTC
TRBV25-1	once	-	TRBJ1-3	CASSEYGGRASGNTIYF	TGTGCCAGCAGTGAATATGGAGGAAGGGCTTCGGGAAACACCATATATTTT
TRBV28	-	TRBD1	TRBJ1-5	CASSLWTGGNQPQHF	TGTGCCAGCAGTTTATGGACAGGGGGCAATCAGCCCCAGCATTTT
TRBV7-3	-	TRBD2	TRBJ2-3	CASSVGTSGSYTQYF	TGTGCCAGCAGCGTAGGGACTAGCGGGAGCTATACGCAGTATTTT
TRBV24-1	-	TRBD1	TRBJ2-5	CATSDPRPGQQETQYF	TGTGCCACCAGTGATCCTAGGCCGGGACAGCAAGAGACCCAGTACTTC
TRBV10-3	-	TRBD1	TRBJ1-1	CAISLGQGWTEAFF	TGTGCCATCAGTCTCGGACAGGGGTGGACTGAAGCTTTCTTT
TRBV7-9	-	TRBD1	TRBJ1-1	CASSLDPDRLHTEAFF	TGTGCCAGCAGCTTAGATCCGGACAGGCTACACACTGAAGCTTTCTTT
TRBV19	-	-	TRBJ2-1	CASSIGTVYNEQFF	TGTGCCAGTAGTATAGGGACAGTCTACAATGAGCAGTTCTTC
TRBV12-3/TRBV12-4	-	-	TRBJ1-2	CASSSGGLYGYTF	TGTGCCAGCAGTTCGGGGGGGCTCTATGGCTACACCTTC
TRBV18	-	-	TRBJ2-1	CASSPTQRSYNEQFF	TGTGCCAGCTCACCAACCCAGCGGTCCTACAATGAGCAGTTCTTC